These 26 T cell receptor beta chains originate from one sample sequenced in a study of Graves' ophthalmopathy and Graves' hyperthyroidism (dated by TCRdb to the late 2010s). These reads were obtained on an Illumina HiSeq 2000. For repertoire sequencing, the TCR beta CDR3 regions were amplified from RNA transcripts. HTBI primers and the Qiagen OneStep RT-PCR kit were used in a first-round RT-PCR, which was followed by a second-round multiplex PCR, size selection and purification. The raw public data were reprocessed by TCRdb itself: fastp quality trimming at Q25, MiXCR clonotype calling, in-frame beta chains only. Each record represents a unique CDR3 protein, reported with the most common genes and DNA among its rows. In this sample the table shows hundreds of thousands of distinct CDR3 sequences, about two fifths of which occur a single time. Clones ranked in the top ten supply roughly 3% of the sample.

Specimen: peripheral blood. These receptors were taken from an adult man with Graves' ophthalmopathy.

The chain links TRBV29-1 to TRBJ1-2; 7 bases map to TRBD1. V shed 7 bases and J 5 bases; nucleotides not matched to a gene: 10. From germline, CDR1 is SQVTM and CDR2 ANQGSEA. The CDR3 sequence is 13 residues long. In DNA form, the CDR3 reads TGCAGCGCGATAGGAGGGGGCCGATATGGCTACACCTTC. It codes for CSAIGGGRYGYTF.

The rearrangement joins TRBV20-1 to TRBJ2-7, with 8 bases identical to TRBD2. Germline V gene lookup returns CDR1 DFQATT and CDR2 SNEGSKA (reference sequence). Losses at the gene ends were 0 bases for V and 3 bases for J; bases not matched to a gene: 10. The CDR3 has 16 amino acids. The CDR3 reads CSARDLGAGVGYEQYF. The DNA of the CDR3 is TGCAGTGCTAGAGACTTGGGAGCGGGAGTTGGCTACGAGCAGTACTTC.

The table lists this clonotype with many counts. This chain joins TRBV5-6 and TRBJ1-1; no clear D. The germline V and J ends were trimmed by 9 bases and 0 bases, with 12 bases remaining between them. The CDR3 runs 13 residues. Germline values: CDR1 SGHDT, CDR2 YYEEEE. CDR3 nucleotide sequence: TGTGCCACCCGTCTCTCCATGAACACTGAAGCTTTCTTT. Encoded protein: CATRLSMNTEAFF.

This clonotype was seen only once. This chain links TRBV2 with TRBJ1-4; the D is unclear. Germline loops: CDR1 SNHLY, CDR2 FYNNEI. Trimming removed 2 bases at V and 7 bases at J, with 14 bases between. This CDR3 is 15 amino acids long. The CDR3 DNA reads TGTGCCAGCAGTGAATGGCCGAGGCGTCCTGAAAAACTGTTTTTT. This encodes CASSEWPRRPEKLFF.

The chain carries TRBV10-3 and TRBJ2-7; 8 positions match TRBD1. Germline assignment: CDR1 ENHRY and CDR2 SYGVKD. The V segment lost 6 bases and the J segment 5 bases; nucleotides outside the gene matches: 6. CDR3 size: 13 residues. CDR3 sequence reads: CAISRTGLHEQYF. For the CDR3, the DNA is TGTGCCATCAGCCGGACAGGGCTCCACGAGCAGTACTTC.

The chain recombines TRBV6-2 or TRBV6-3 with TRBJ1-1; D is ambiguous. Germline V gene data show CDR1 as MNHEY and CDR2 as SVGEGT. This CDR3 has 14 amino acids. V lost 6 bases, J lost 4 bases, and 15 bases lay in between. DNA for the CDR3: TGTGCCAGCAGAGACTATCCGGGCGGCACTGAAGCTTTCTTT. This sequence encodes CASRDYPGGTEAFF.

About this clonotype: An end of the junction differs from the germline gene, which may be a read error. The V call is TRBV25-1, the J call TRBJ1-4; no reliable D call. This CDR3 spans 10 amino acids. The germline gives CDR1 MGHDK, CDR2 SYGVNS. CDR3 sequence reads: CASSESAKGF. The CDR3 DNA sequence: TGTGCCAGCAGTGAATCAGCGAAAGGGTTT.

In its sample, this clonotype was seen many times. The genes are TRBV12-3 or TRBV12-4 and TRBJ1-1; D is possibly TRBD1 (6 bases). CDR3 length: 14 amino acids. Trimming took off 5 bases at V and 1 base at J, with 11 bases between the two ends. In DNA, the CDR3 is TGTGCCAGCAGTAACCAGGGGACGAACACTGAAGCTTTCTTT. The encoded protein is CASSNQGTNTEAFF.

This clonotype was detected only a few times. The V gene is TRBV7-9, the J gene TRBJ2-7; 8 nucleotides align to TRBD2. The CDR3 runs to 20 residues. CDR1 is SEHNR, CDR2 FQNEAQ, per germline (reference sequence). J lost 2 bases, V lost 5 bases, and 23 bases had no gene match. CDR3 region: CASSQDSLAGGIELTYEQYF. CDR3 in DNA: TGTGCCAGCAGCCAAGATTCCCTAGCGGGCGGAATAGAACTCACCTACGAGCAGTACTTC.

This clonotype appeared a single time. This chain joins TRBV7-2 and TRBJ2-7; 9 bases match TRBD1. Germline V gene sequence: CDR1 SGHTA, CDR2 FQGNSA. The J segment lost 2 bases and the V segment lost 4 bases, leaving 6 bases of the junction unmatched. The CDR3 extends over 15 amino acids. The CDR3 coding sequence is TGTGCCAGCAGCTCGGGACAGGGAGGTGCCTACGAGCAGTACTTC. Translating it yields CASSSGQGGAYEQYF.

The chain carries TRBV15 and TRBJ1-2, with D perhaps matching TRBD1 (6 bases). Germline V gene sequence: CDR1 LNHNV, CDR2 YYDKDF (reference sequence). The CDR3 totals 15 residues. V dropped 0 bases and J dropped 2 bases, with 10 bases sitting between them. The CDR3 DNA reads as TGTGCCACCAGCAGAGAACAGGGAGCCAACTATGGCTACACCTTC. The encoded protein is CATSREQGANYGYTF.

This chain connects TRBV20-1 to TRBJ1-5, with D perhaps matching TRBD1 (6 bases). The CDR3 is made up of 14 amino acids. CDR1 and CDR2 from the germline V gene are DFQATT and SNEGSKA (reference sequence). V was pared by 3 bases and J by 1 base, with 10 bases between. In DNA, the CDR3 is TGCAGTGCTAGGGGGGGCAGAAGCAATCAGCCCCAGCATTTT. Its protein product is CSARGGRSNQPQHF.

The rearrangement uses TRBV6-6 and TRBJ2-7, with D perhaps TRBD2 (5 bases). CDR1 is MNHNY and CDR2 is SVGAGI in the germline V gene (reference sequence). V lost 2 bases to trimming and J lost 2 bases, with 10 bases between them. There are 14 residues in the CDR3. CDR3: CASSYAQRAYEQYF. DNA for the CDR3: TGTGCCAGCAGTTACGCACAGAGGGCCTACGAGCAGTACTTC.

Ten or more counts support this clonotype. This chain joins TRBV19 and TRBJ1-2; 8 bases map to TRBD1. The CDR3 extends over 15 amino acids. Germline CDR1 reads LNHDA; CDR2 reads SQIVND (reference sequence). V gave up 7 bases and J gave up 1 base; unmatched junction bases: 8. CDR3 nucleotides: TGTGCCAGTACCGCCTATGACAGGGGTAACTATGGCTACACCTTC. Protein sequence: CASTAYDRGNYGYTF.

The chain combines TRBV5-1 with TRBJ1-2, with 8 bases aligning to TRBD1. Germline assignment: CDR1 SGHRS and CDR2 YFSETQ. CDR3 size: 13 residues. V was pared by 5 bases and J by 8 bases, with 8 bases of the junction left unmatched. CDR3 sequence reads: CASRPGGSNGYTF. The DNA of the CDR3 is TGCGCCAGCAGACCAGGGGGCTCGAACGGCTACACCTTC. The full variable domain, completed using reference TRBV5-1 and TRBJ1-2, is KAGVTQTPRYLIKTRGQQVTLSCSPISGHRSVSWYQQTPGQGLQFLFEYFSETQRNKGNFPGRFSGRQFSNSRSEMNVSTLELGDSALYLCASRPGGSNGYTFGSGTRLTVV.

J is TRBJ1-3 and V is TRBV25-1; D remains unclear. Germline loops: CDR1 MGHDK, CDR2 SYGVNS. V lost 5 bases and J lost 6, with 8 bases in between. CDR3 length: 12 amino acids. The CDR3 sequence is CASSKPPNTIYF. The CDR3 bases are TGTGCCAGCAGTAAACCTCCAAACACCATATATTTT.

There are a few counts of this clonotype. This sequence joins TRBV7-8 and TRBJ2-2, with 7 bases lining up with TRBD2. Per germline, CDR1 SGHVS and CDR2 FQNEAQ. The CDR3 runs 18 residues. Trimming removed 5 bases from V and 3 bases from J; junction bases left unmatched: 15. The CDR3 is CASSQRSLAGDYTGELFF. The CDR3 DNA reads as TGTGCCAGCAGCCAACGATCATTAGCGGGTGACTACACCGGGGAGCTGTTTTTT. Combining the CDR3 with reference TRBV7-8 and TRBJ2-2 gives the whole variable domain GAGVSQSPRYKVAKRGQDVALRCDPISGHVSLFWYQQALGQGPEFLTYFQNEAQLDKSGLPSDRFFAERPEGSVSTLKIQRTQQEDSAVYLCASSQRSLAGDYTGELFFGEGSRLTVL.

The sample holds many counts of this clonotype. This chain joins TRBV19 and TRBJ2-2; D call uncertain. Trimming took off 3 bases at V and 3 bases at J, with 8 bases between the two ends. CDR3 length: 14 amino acids. CDR1 and CDR2 (germline): LNHDA, SQIVND (reference sequence). The CDR3 reads CASSMGGHTGELFF. CDR3 DNA: TGTGCCAGTAGTATGGGCGGACACACCGGGGAGCTGTTTTTT.

The chain couples TRBV9 to TRBJ2-2, with D perhaps matching TRBD2 (6 bases). Looked up from germline, CDR1 is SGDLS and CDR2 is YYNGEE. The CDR3 length is 15 residues. Between the trimmed V and J ends, which lost 0 bases and 5 bases, there was a span of 11 bases. The CDR3 sequence is CASSVGGTLTGELFF. In nucleotides, the CDR3 is TGTGCCAGCAGCGTAGGTGGGACTCTTACCGGGGAGCTGTTTTTT.

This clonotype was recorded at least ten times. J is TRBJ1-5 and V is TRBV2, with D unresolved. The CDR3 is 14 amino acids. V was shortened by 10 bases and J by 7 bases, with 20 bases between the two germline ends. CDR1 is SNHLY, CDR2 FYNNEI, per germline. Here the CDR3 reads CANSPDLPSQPQHF. The CDR3 bases are TGTGCCAACAGCCCGGACCTACCTTCCCAGCCCCAGCATTTT.

This clonotype was seen a few times. The chain couples TRBV6-5 to TRBJ2-7, with TRBD2 identical over 9 bases. This CDR3 spans 14 amino acids. Germline V gene sequence: CDR1 MNHEY, CDR2 SVGAGI. With 6 bases clipped from V and 1 base from J, the junction kept 4 bases outside the gene matches. In DNA, the CDR3 is TGTGCCAGCAGGCGGACTAGCGCTTCCTACGAGCAGTACTTC. This encodes CASRRTSASYEQYF.

This clonotype appeared many times. The chain links TRBV10-3 to TRBJ1-2; perhaps TRBD1 as D (5 bases). Germline lookup yields CDR1 ENHRY and CDR2 SYGVKD. Trimming took 3 bases from V and 7 from J, leaving 15 bases between them. The CDR3 is 14 amino acids. CDR3 nucleotide sequence: TGTGCCATCAGTGAATCGACAGCAACTAGTGGCTACACCTTC. It yields the protein CAISESTATSGYTF.

The CDR3 DNA reads TGCGCCAGCAGACTCCTAGAGCAGGGTGGAGGAACTGAAGCTTTCTTT. This sequence encodes CASRLLEQGGGTEAFF. J is TRBJ1-1 and V is TRBV5-1, with D perhaps TRBD1 (5 bases). Germline-derived CDR1 and CDR2 are SGHRS and YFSETQ. The CDR3 totals 16 residues. V shed 5 bases and J shed 5 bases, with 22 bases lying between them.

This sequence joins TRBV29-1 and TRBJ1-4; 8 positions match TRBD1. This CDR3 is built from 15 residues. CDR1 and CDR2 from the germline V gene are SQVTM and ANQGSEA. The ends lost 3 bases at V and 4 bases at J; junction bases unmatched: 7. CDR3 DNA sequence: TGCAGCGTTGATGGACAGGGAGGGGTTAATGAAAAACTGTTTTTT. The encoded protein is CSVDGQGGVNEKLFF. The whole variable domain, remainder taken from reference TRBV29-1 and TRBJ1-4, is SAVISQKPSRDICQRGTSLTIQCQVDSQVTMMFWYRQQPGQSLTLIATANQGSEATYESGFVIDKFPISRPNLTFSTLTVSNMSPEDSSIYLCSVDGQGGVNEKLFFGSGTQLSVL.

This clonotype was detected ten times or more. V gene TRBV24-1 combines with J gene TRBJ1-2; no clear D. Per the germline V gene, CDR1 is KGHDR and CDR2 is SFDVKD. The CDR3 is 12 amino acids. The V end was cut by 2 bases, the J end by 5 bases, with 5 bases between. CDR3 region: CATSDWYYGYTF. The CDR3 DNA sequence: TGTGCCACCAGTGATTGGTATTATGGCTACACCTTC.

The chain combines TRBV2 with TRBJ2-7; 7 bases fit TRBD2. Germline trimming cut 11 bases from V and 2 bases from J; bases unmatched to any gene: 12. This CDR3 region has 14 residues. CDR1 is SNHLY, CDR2 FYNNEI, per germline. CDR3 nucleotide sequence: TGTGCCTGGAGTGTAGCTAGCGGTGCCTACGAGCAGTACTTC. The encoded protein is CAWSVASGAYEQYF.